A selection of T cell receptor beta chains follows, all from one sample in a study of T-cell reconstitution after alpha-beta-depleted transplantation in children. TCRdb re-called the PCR reads through MiXCR, storing one row per CDR3 protein. The sample lists around 450,000 distinct CDR3 sequences, about 45% occurring once. Sequenced here: PBMCs, sampled before TCRalphabeta/CD19-depleted stem cell transplant. These receptors originate from a girl between 2 and 10 years old with aplastic anemia, due to receive a stem cell transplant. Each CDR3 is given with its conserved first and last residue. The D gene is left open where the match is weak. Clone size is given for some rows only: seen once, a few or many times, or a class if the clone is expanded.

d_call: NA; clone_size: NA; v_call: TRBV7-9; j_call: TRBJ1-4; cdr3_nt: TGTGCCAGCAGCTTAGAGGGATCTAATGAAAAACTGTTTTTT; cdr3_aa: CASSLEGSNEKLFF
d_call: NA; clone_size: NA; v_call: TRBV5-5; j_call: TRBJ1-1; cdr3_nt: TGTGCCAGCAGCTTGGAAGGACAATCGTCAGAAGCTTTCTTT; cdr3_aa: CASSLEGQSSEAFF
d_call: NA; clone_size: many; v_call: TRBV20-1; j_call: TRBJ2-4; cdr3_nt: TGCAGTGCTGTTAGTAGAAGGGAACTAGCCAAAAACATTCAGTACTTC; cdr3_aa: CSAVSRRELAKNIQYF
d_call: NA; clone_size: NA; v_call: TRBV7-9; j_call: TRBJ2-7; cdr3_nt: TGTGCCAGCAGCCCAGCCCCGGACGAGCAGTACTTC; cdr3_aa: CASSPAPDEQYF
d_call: NA; clone_size: NA; v_call: TRBV7-9; j_call: TRBJ2-3; cdr3_nt: TGTGCCAGCAGCTCCGGACCCGCAACAGATACGCAGTATTTT; cdr3_aa: CASSSGPATDTQYF
d_call: TRBD2; clone_size: few; v_call: TRBV20-1; j_call: TRBJ2-3; cdr3_nt: TGCAGTGCTATACCGACTAGCGGGAGGCCAGATACGCAGTATTTT; cdr3_aa: CSAIPTSGRPDTQYF
d_call: NA; clone_size: many; v_call: TRBV20-1; j_call: TRBJ1-2; cdr3_nt: TGCAGTGCTACCCCCGGGACTCGGGACAAATCTAACTATGGCTACACCTTC; cdr3_aa: CSATPGTRDKSNYGYTF
d_call: NA; clone_size: NA; v_call: TRBV27; j_call: TRBJ1-2; cdr3_nt: TGTGCCAGCAGCGGGACGTCGGACAGTCGGGCTTATGGCTACACCTTC; cdr3_aa: CASSGTSDSRAYGYTF
d_call: TRBD1; clone_size: many; v_call: TRBV5-6; j_call: TRBJ1-2; cdr3_nt: TGTGCCAGCAGCTGGATGACAGGGAGGACTAACTATGGCTACACCTTC; cdr3_aa: CASSWMTGRTNYGYTF
d_call: NA; clone_size: NA; v_call: TRBV20-1; j_call: TRBJ2-7; cdr3_nt: TGCAGTGCCCTCGGACAGAATGAGCAGTACTTC; cdr3_aa: CSALGQNEQYF
d_call: NA; clone_size: NA; v_call: TRBV20-1; j_call: TRBJ2-3; cdr3_nt: TGCAGTGCTAGGGGTGGGCTAGAGGGTTTGGATACGCAGTATTTT; cdr3_aa: CSARGGLEGLDTQYF
d_call: TRBD2; clone_size: NA; v_call: TRBV6-5; j_call: TRBJ2-2; cdr3_nt: TGTGCCAGCAGTTCGGGACTAGCGGGAGGAGACGGGGAGCTGTTTTTT; cdr3_aa: CASSSGLAGGDGELFF
d_call: TRBD2; clone_size: few; v_call: TRBV20-1; j_call: TRBJ2-7; cdr3_nt: TGCAGTGCTAGAGATGGGCTAGCGGGAGATTACGAGCAGTACTTC; cdr3_aa: CSARDGLAGDYEQYF
d_call: TRBD1; clone_size: NA; v_call: TRBV10-3; j_call: TRBJ1-5; cdr3_nt: TGTGCCAACGGCACGGGACAGGGGAGGTATAGCAATCAGCCCCAGCATTTT; cdr3_aa: CANGTGQGRYSNQPQHF
d_call: NA; clone_size: many; v_call: TRBV20-1; j_call: TRBJ1-1; cdr3_nt: TGCAGTGCTAGAGGGCAGAACACTGAAGCTTTCTTT; cdr3_aa: CSARGQNTEAFF
d_call: NA; clone_size: many; v_call: TRBV20-1; j_call: TRBJ2-7; cdr3_nt: TGCAGTGCTGCGGGCAGGGCCTACGAGCAGTACTTC; cdr3_aa: CSAAGRAYEQYF